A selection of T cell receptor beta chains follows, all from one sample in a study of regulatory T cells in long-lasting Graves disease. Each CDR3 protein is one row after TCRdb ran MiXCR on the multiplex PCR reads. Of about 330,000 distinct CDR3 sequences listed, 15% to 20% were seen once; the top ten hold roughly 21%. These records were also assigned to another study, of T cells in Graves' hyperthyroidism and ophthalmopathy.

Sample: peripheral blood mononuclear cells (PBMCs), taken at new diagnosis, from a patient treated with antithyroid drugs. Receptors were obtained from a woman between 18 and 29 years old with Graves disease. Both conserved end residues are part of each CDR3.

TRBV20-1	CSASIAGRTDTQYF
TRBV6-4	CASSESLTGARGAFF
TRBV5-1	CASSLDGGTREQYF
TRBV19	CASSIGLTSGNTEQFF
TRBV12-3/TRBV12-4	CASSSTSGFGELFF
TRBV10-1	CASSEFGASGTEAFF
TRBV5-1	CASKRISADTGGELFF
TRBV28	CASSLGLALFF
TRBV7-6	CASSSTGGGGQFF
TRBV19	CASSRQGILYGYTF
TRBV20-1	CSAPVPGIRETQYF
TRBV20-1	CSAGRTGGGTDTQYF
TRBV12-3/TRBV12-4	CASSAPGTWQPQHF
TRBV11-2	CASSSGRGEQYF
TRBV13	CASSLASYNEQYF
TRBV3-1	CASSQGLPYTEAFF
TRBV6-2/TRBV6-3	CASSDRVGQPQHF
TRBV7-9	CASKALGVGAGELFF
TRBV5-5	CASSSEFDRPLAKNIQYF
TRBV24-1	CATSDLRTGGTDTQYF
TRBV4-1	CASSQVPGGGYTF
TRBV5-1	CASSFRGVDTEAFF
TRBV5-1	CASSLIGGRFDEQFF
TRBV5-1	CASSLDLQGGYGYTF
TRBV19	CASRFQVGDTQYF
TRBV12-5	CASGFSGSNEQFF
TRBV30	CAWGTGAAYEQYF
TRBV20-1	CSAPGQGDTEAFF
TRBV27	CASSLFVQGNNSPLHF
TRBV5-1	CASSSGRGGGETQYF
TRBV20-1	CSATPTGVGTDTQYF